The clone carrying this T cell receptor beta chain was observed once. TCRdb keeps only in-frame clones here, not all; method: immunoSEQ multiplex PCR. The sample consists of 150,000 to 200,000 clones, 88% of them appearing once. The data were obtained in a study of cytomegalovirus exposure and HLA in healthy donors. The CDR3 is 14 residues long. V shed 5 bases, J shed 7 bases, and the junction held 4 bases outside the gene matches. CDR1 is SGHNT and CDR2 is YENEEA in the germline V gene. The clonotype originates from a man in his late teens or twenties in good health and CMV-seronegative. Sequencing was done on a sample of PBMCs. The chain has TRBV11-3 and TRBJ2-2, with 10 bases fitting TRBD1. The CDR3 region is CASSRQGAVGELFF. Written as DNA, the CDR3 is TGTGCCAGCAGCCGACAGGGGGCCGTCGGGGAGCTGTTTTTT. The complete variable domain, with remaining parts taken from reference TRBV11-3 and TRBJ2-2, reads EAGVVQSPRYKIIEKKQPVAFWCNPISGHNTLYWYLQNLGQGPELLIRYENEEAVDDSQLPKDRFSAERLKGVDSTLKIQPAELGDSAVYLCASSRQGAVGELFFGEGSRLTVL.